The rows below give T cell receptor beta chains drawn from one sample of a study of blood T cell repertoires in COVID-19. Sequencing was performed with immunoSEQ multiplex PCR; in TCRdb, only in-frame clones are kept and a portion is missing. The sample holds around 140,000 clones, 80% to 90% seen once. Sequencing input: peripheral blood. These receptors were obtained from a woman between 50 and 59 years old with acute or convalescent COVID-19. The CDR3 runs from the conserved cysteine through the conserved F or W. A D gene is named only where the DNA matches it firmly. Size is stated for part of the rows, as once, few or many counts, or as a class when the clone is expanded.

>TRBV2|TRBJ1-1|-|-
TGTGCCAGCAGTGAAGCCCGTCGGGGGAACACTGAAGCTTTCTTT
CASSEARRGNTEAFF
>TRBV27|TRBJ1-2|-|TRBD1
TGTGCCAGCAGTCTCCGCCCGGACAGGAACTATGGCTACACCTTC
CASSLRPDRNYGYTF
>TRBV7-3|TRBJ2-7|-|-
TGTGCCAGCAGCGAAGGGACTGGCTACGAGCAGTACTTC
CASSEGTGYEQYF
>TRBV19|TRBJ2-1|-|TRBD2
TGTGCCAGTAGTATATCTAGCGGAGGAAGAAATGAGCAGTTCTTC
CASSISSGGRNEQFF
>TRBV28|TRBJ1-1|-|TRBD1
TGTGCCAGCAGTATCCTTCAGGGGGTGGCTGAAGCTTTCTTT
CASSILQGVAEAFF
>TRBV7-3|TRBJ1-6|once|-
TGTGCCAGCAGCTTAACTGGGACGGGAGATTCACCCCTCCACTTT
CASSLTGTGDSPLHF
>TRBV30|TRBJ1-2|-|-
TGTGCCTGGAGTGGTACTCCCCTCATAGTAGGCTACACCTTC
CAWSGTPLIVGYTF
>TRBV16|TRBJ2-7|-|TRBD2
TGTGCCAGCAGGGATGCGGGAGCCCCCCAAACCTACGAGCAGTACTTC
CASRDAGAPQTYEQYF
>TRBV28|TRBJ1-5|-|-
TGTGCCAGCAGTTACAGGGAATCCCAGCATTTT
CASSYRESQHF
>TRBV28|TRBJ1-5|-|-
TGTGCCAGCAGGTTCAGTGGCAGGGAGGTTCAGCCCCAGCATTTT
CASRFSGREVQPQHF
>TRBV5-1|TRBJ2-5|-|-
TGCGCCAGCAGCTCGGGCGGACGGGGGGCTCCAGTAGAGACCCAGTACTTC
CASSSGGRGAPVETQYF
>TRBV18|TRBJ1-2|-|TRBD1
TGTGCCAGCTCACCTCAGGGGGCGCGGGACTATGGCTACACCTTC
CASSPQGARDYGYTF
>TRBV11-2|TRBJ1-2|-|-
TGTGCCAGCAGCTTAGACAGAATCTATGGCTACACCTTC
CASSLDRIYGYTF
>TRBV5-1|TRBJ2-7|-|TRBD2
TGCGCCAGCAGCTTGGGGGCGGGAGCCCTCTACGAGCAGTACTTC
CASSLGAGALYEQYF
>TRBV4-1|TRBJ1-2|-|-
TGCGCCAGCAGCCTGGTCACGGTAATGTATGGCTACACCTTC
CASSLVTVMYGYTF
>TRBV27|TRBJ1-5|-|TRBD1
TGTGCCAGCAGTTGGCGGACCGGGACAGTGACGGGGCCCCAGCATTTT
CASSWRTGTVTGPQHF
>TRBV2|TRBJ2-1|once|TRBD2
TGTGCCAGCAGTGATCTTAGCGGGAGGGGGGATGAGCAGTTCTTC
CASSDLSGRGDEQFF
>TRBV27|TRBJ1-1|once|-
TGTGCCAGCAGTTTAGTAGGGGCCAACACTGAAGCTTTCTTT
CASSLVGANTEAFF
>TRBV7-3|TRBJ1-1|-|TRBD1
TGTGCCAGCAGTTCATCCGGGACAGGGGAAGCTTTCTTT
CASSSSGTGEAFF
>TRBV7-3|TRBJ1-2|few|TRBD1
TGTGCCAGCAGCCAGGACAGGGGAGTTGGCGGCTACACCTTC
CASSQDRGVGGYTF
>TRBV5-1|TRBJ2-1|-|-
TGCGCCAGCAGCTTGGTATTCCCCAGTGAGCAGTTCTTC
CASSLVFPSEQFF
>TRBV4-2|TRBJ1-4|-|-
TGTGCCAGCAGCCAAGATAGGTCCGCAGGGTGGGGAGAAAAACTGTTTTTT
CASSQDRSAGWGEKLFF
>TRBV6-5|TRBJ2-7|once|-
TGTGCCAGCAGTTACTCGATGGCTAGCTCCTACGAGCAGTACTTC
CASSYSMASSYEQYF
>TRBV6-5|TRBJ1-6|-|-
TGTGCCAGCAGCATAGGGGCCTCACCCCTCCACTTT
CASSIGASPLHF
>TRBV28|TRBJ1-2|-|-
TGTGCCAGCAGTTCCAGGTATGGCTACACCTTC
CASSSRYGYTF
>TRBV6-5|TRBJ2-7|-|-
TGTGCCAGCAGTTACGGGACACCGAATTTCTCCTACGAGCAGTACTTC
CASSYGTPNFSYEQYF
>TRBV20-1|TRBJ1-6|-|-
TGCAGTGCTAGTGTTGGGAGCTCCTATAATTCACCCCTCCACTTT
CSASVGSSYNSPLHF
>TRBV2|TRBJ2-5|-|TRBD2
TGTGCCAGCAGTGAAGAAGCGGGAGGAGGTGAGACCCAGTACTTC
CASSEEAGGGETQYF
>TRBV7-3|TRBJ1-2|-|-
TGTGCCAGCAGTCTCACTCAGAACCAGGGATCCCTCTATGGCTACACCTTC
CASSLTQNQGSLYGYTF
>TRBV7-2|TRBJ1-2|-|-
TGTGCCAGCAGCCAAAGACAGGAGACTAACTATGGCTACACCTTC
CASSQRQETNYGYTF
>TRBV3-1/TRBV3-2|TRBJ1-6|-|-
TGTGCCAGCAGCCCGTGGGGGCCCGGGGGGTCACCCCTCCACTTT
CASSPWGPGGSPLHF
>TRBV2|TRBJ1-5|once|TRBD1
TGTGCCAGCAGTGATGGGACAGAGTATCAGCCCCAGCATTTT
CASSDGTEYQPQHF
>TRBV6-1|TRBJ1-1|-|-
TGTGCCAGCAGTGAAGCGCCCCAGTTGTCGGCTTTCTTT
CASSEAPQLSAFF
>TRBV5-4|TRBJ2-7|once|-
TGTGCCAGCAGCTTGGATCGGACAGACTACGAGCAGTACTTC
CASSLDRTDYEQYF
>TRBV3-1/TRBV3-2|TRBJ1-3|once|-
TGTGCCAGCAGCCCTTACTCTGGAAACACCATATATTTT
CASSPYSGNTIYF
>TRBV28|TRBJ1-2|-|-
TGTGCCAGCAGTTTCAAATACAGGGATCCGAACTATGGCTACACCTTC
CASSFKYRDPNYGYTF
>TRBV18|TRBJ1-2|-|-
TGTGCCAGCTCACCACTGGAGGAGGTCTATGGCTACACCTTC
CASSPLEEVYGYTF
>TRBV19|TRBJ1-2|-|-
TGTGCCAGTTCTAAGCGGGACCGACCCTATGGCTACACCTTC
CASSKRDRPYGYTF
>TRBV28|TRBJ1-1|once|-
TGTGCCAGCAGTTTAAGGGGACTATTGAACACTGAAGCTTTCTTT
CASSLRGLLNTEAFF
>TRBV12-3/TRBV12-4|TRBJ2-3|-|TRBD1
TGTGCCATACAGGGGACGGGAGATACGCAGTATTTT
CAIQGTGDTQYF
>TRBV10-3|TRBJ2-2|-|TRBD2
TGTGCCACCCGGGAGTCTTGGGGGACTAGCGGGAGTCTTAACACCGGGGAGCTGTTTTTT
CATRESWGTSGSLNTGELFF
>TRBV4-1|TRBJ2-7|-|TRBD1
TGCGCCAGCAGCTTAAGGACAGGGGGCGGAGAAACCTACGAGCAGTACTTC
CASSLRTGGGETYEQYF
>TRBV6-2/TRBV6-3|TRBJ2-7|-|-
TGTGCCAGCAGTTACGGGGCAGGAGATCCTTACGAGCAGTACTTC
CASSYGAGDPYEQYF
>TRBV15|TRBJ2-1|-|-
TGTGCCACCAGCAGGGGACTTGGAAGTGATGAGCAGTTCTTC
CATSRGLGSDEQFF
>TRBV11-2|TRBJ2-1|-|TRBD2
TGTGCCAGCAGACCCGCAGCGGGCGGGGGATATGAGCAGTTCTTC
CASRPAAGGGYEQFF
>TRBV5-1|TRBJ1-6|few|-
TGCGCCAGCAGCTTGGTGGCGTCAGGGGAGTCACCCCTCCACTTT
CASSLVASGESPLHF
>TRBV7-2|TRBJ2-7|-|TRBD2
TGTGCCAGCAGCGTTAGCACTAGCGGCCGCCCGGAGCAGTACTTC
CASSVSTSGRPEQYF
>TRBV3-1/TRBV3-2|TRBJ1-1|few|-
TGTGCCAGCAGCCAAGATGGCGGCGTACCGAACACTGAAGCTTTCTTT
CASSQDGGVPNTEAFF
>TRBV29-1|TRBJ1-6|-|-
TGCAGCGGAGGGAGCTACCTTTCACCCCTCCACTTT
CSGGSYLSPLHF
>TRBV7-3|TRBJ1-2|once|TRBD1
TGTGCCAGCAGCGAAACCCGACAGGGTAGCTATGGCTACACCTTC
CASSETRQGSYGYTF
>TRBV4-2|TRBJ1-2|-|-
TGTGCCAGCAGCCAAGCCTTGACAGGAAACTATGGCTACACCTTC
CASSQALTGNYGYTF
>TRBV5-4|TRBJ2-2|-|-
TGTGCCAGCAGCCCCCCACGGGGGACCTCGAACACCGGGGAGCTGTTTTTT
CASSPPRGTSNTGELFF
>TRBV9|TRBJ1-6|once|TRBD1
TGTGCCAGCAGCTCTTGGACAGGCCCTAATAATTCACCCCTCCACTTT
CASSSWTGPNNSPLHF
>TRBV6-6|TRBJ1-5|-|TRBD1
TGTGCCAGCAGTTACTCCGGGACAGGGAATCAGCCCCAGCATTTT
CASSYSGTGNQPQHF
>TRBV6-6|TRBJ2-3|-|TRBD2
TGTGCCAGCAGCTACCCTAGCGGGGGGGCTGGAGATACGCAGTATTTT
CASSYPSGGAGDTQYF
>TRBV7-8|TRBJ2-5|-|TRBD1
TGTGCCTGTACCGGGACAGCTTACCAAGAGACCCAGTACTTC
CACTGTAYQETQYF
>TRBV30|TRBJ1-1|-|-
TGTGCCTGGAGCGCCGTGTCGTGGAGCTGGGCTGAAGCTTTCTTT
CAWSAVSWSWAEAFF
>TRBV27|TRBJ1-2|-|-
TGTGCCAGCAGTAGTTGGGGAGGCTATGGCTACACCTTC
CASSSWGGYGYTF